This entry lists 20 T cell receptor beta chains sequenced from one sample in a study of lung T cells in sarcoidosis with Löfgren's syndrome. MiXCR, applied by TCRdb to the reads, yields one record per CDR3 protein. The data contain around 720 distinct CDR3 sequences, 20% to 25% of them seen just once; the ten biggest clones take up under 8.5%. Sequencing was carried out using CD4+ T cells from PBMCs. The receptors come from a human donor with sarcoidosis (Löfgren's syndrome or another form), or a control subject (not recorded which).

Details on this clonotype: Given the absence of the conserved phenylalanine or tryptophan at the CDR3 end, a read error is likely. Here the CDR3 DNA reads TGTGCCAGCATGGGGGCGGACATTGGCTACACCCTC. Amino acids: CASMGADIGYTL. This chain connects TRBV25-1 to TRBJ1-2; possible D gene TRBD1, 6 bases. This CDR3 comprises 12 residues. CDR1 MGHDK and CDR2 SYGVNS come from the germline V gene. Trimming pared 7 bases from V and 7 bases from J, leaving 13 bases between.

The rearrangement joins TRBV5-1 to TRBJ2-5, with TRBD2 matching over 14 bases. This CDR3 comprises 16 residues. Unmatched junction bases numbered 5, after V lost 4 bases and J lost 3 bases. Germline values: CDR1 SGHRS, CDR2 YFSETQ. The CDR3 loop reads CASSNRLAGGKETQYF. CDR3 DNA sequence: TGCGCCAGCAGCAACCGACTAGCGGGGGGGAAAGAGACCCAGTACTTC. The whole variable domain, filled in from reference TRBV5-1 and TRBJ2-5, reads KAGVTQTPRYLIKTRGQQVTLSCSPISGHRSVSWYQQTPGQGLQFLFEYFSETQRNKGNFPGRFSGRQFSNSRSEMNVSTLELGDSALYLCASSNRLAGGKETQYFGPGTRLLVL.

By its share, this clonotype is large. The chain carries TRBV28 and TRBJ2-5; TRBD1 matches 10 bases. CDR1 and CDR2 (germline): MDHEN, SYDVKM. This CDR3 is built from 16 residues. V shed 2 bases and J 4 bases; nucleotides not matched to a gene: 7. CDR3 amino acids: CASSLPRDRGSETQYF. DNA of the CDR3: TGTGCCAGCAGTTTACCCCGGGACAGGGGATCAGAGACCCAGTACTTC.

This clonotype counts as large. CDR3 sequence: CASSPLGGDTEAFF. For the CDR3, the DNA is TGTGCCAGCAGCCCCTTAGGGGGTGACACTGAAGCTTTCTTT. The chain employs TRBV7-2 and TRBJ1-1; tentative D call: TRBD1 (6 bases). V was clipped by 5 bases and J by 3 bases, with 13 bases between them. CDR3 length: 14 amino acids. From germline, CDR1 is SGHTA and CDR2 FQGNSA.

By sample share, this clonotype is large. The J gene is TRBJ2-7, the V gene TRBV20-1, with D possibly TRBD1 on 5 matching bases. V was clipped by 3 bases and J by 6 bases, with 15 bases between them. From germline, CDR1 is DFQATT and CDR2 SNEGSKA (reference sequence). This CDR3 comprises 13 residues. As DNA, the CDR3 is TGCAGTGCTAGTGGCAGGGTCCTGAGCGAGCAGTACTTC. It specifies CSASGRVLSEQYF.

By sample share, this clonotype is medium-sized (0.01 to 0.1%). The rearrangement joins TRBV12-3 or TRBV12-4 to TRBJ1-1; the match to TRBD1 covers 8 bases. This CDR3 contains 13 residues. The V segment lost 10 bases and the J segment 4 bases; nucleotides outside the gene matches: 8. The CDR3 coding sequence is TGTGCCACCCGGGGACAGGCGGTCACTGAAGCTTTCTTT. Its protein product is CATRGQAVTEAFF.

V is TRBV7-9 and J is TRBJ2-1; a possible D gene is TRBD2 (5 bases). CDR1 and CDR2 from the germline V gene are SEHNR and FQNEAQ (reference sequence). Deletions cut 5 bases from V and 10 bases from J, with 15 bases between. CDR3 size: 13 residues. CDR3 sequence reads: CASSIATGIEQFF. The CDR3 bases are TGTGCCAGCAGCATTGCTACGGGGATCGAGCAGTTCTTC.

The CDR3 sequence: CARSLGPTSFETQYF. The CDR3 DNA reads as TGTGCCAGGAGCCTCGGCCCGACTAGTTTTGAGACCCAGTACTTC. The V gene is TRBV11-2, the J gene TRBJ2-5; the D gene is possibly TRBD2 (6 bases). The CDR3 has 15 amino acids. Between the trimmed V and J ends, which lost 9 bases and 5 bases, there was a span of 22 bases. Germline V gene lookup returns CDR1 SGHAT and CDR2 FQNNGV.

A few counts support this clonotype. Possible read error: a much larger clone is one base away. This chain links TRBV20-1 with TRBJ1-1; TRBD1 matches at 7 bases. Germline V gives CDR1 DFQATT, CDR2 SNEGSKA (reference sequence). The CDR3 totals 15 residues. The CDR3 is CSARDLGGMNTEASF. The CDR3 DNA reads TGCAGTGCTAGAGATTTAGGGGGCATGAACACTGAAGCTTCCTTT.

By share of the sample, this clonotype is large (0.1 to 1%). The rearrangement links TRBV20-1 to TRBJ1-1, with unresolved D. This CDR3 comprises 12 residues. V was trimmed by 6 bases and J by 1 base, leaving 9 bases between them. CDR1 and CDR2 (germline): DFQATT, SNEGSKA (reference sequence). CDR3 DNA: TGCAGTGCCAAAGGACGGAACACTGAAGCTTTCTTT. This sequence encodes CSAKGRNTEAFF.

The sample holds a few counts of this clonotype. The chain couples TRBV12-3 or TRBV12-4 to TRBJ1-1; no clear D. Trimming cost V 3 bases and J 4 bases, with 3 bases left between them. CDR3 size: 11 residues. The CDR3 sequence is CASSLGTEAFF. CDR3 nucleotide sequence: TGTGCCAGCAGTTTGGGCACTGAAGCTTTCTTT.

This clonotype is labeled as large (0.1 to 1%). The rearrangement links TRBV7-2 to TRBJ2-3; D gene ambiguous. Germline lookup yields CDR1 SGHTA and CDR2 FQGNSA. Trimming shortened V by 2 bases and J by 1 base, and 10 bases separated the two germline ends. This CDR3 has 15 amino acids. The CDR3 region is CASSLFSSGTDTQYF. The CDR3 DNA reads TGTGCCAGCAGCTTATTCTCCAGCGGCACAGATACGCAGTATTTT.

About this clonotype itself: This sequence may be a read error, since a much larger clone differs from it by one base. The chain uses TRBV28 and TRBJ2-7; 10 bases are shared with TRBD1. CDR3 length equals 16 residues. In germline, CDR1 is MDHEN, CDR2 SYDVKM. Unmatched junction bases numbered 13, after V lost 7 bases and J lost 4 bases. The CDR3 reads CASNPSLGQGGYEQYF. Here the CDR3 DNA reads TGTGCCAGCAATCCCTCGTTAGGACAGGGGGGATACGAGCAGTACTTC.

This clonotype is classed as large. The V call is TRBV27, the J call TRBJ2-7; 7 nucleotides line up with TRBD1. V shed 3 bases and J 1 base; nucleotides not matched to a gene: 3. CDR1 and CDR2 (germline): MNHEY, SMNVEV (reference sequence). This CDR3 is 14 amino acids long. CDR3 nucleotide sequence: TGTGCCAGCAGTTTTAGGGACAGTTCCTACGAGCAGTACTTC. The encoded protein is CASSFRDSSYEQYF.

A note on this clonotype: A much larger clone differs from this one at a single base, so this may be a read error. The CDR3 sequence is CSTSRDTEAFF. Written as DNA, the CDR3 is TGCAGTACTAGTAGGGACACTGAAGCTTTCTTT. This chain uses TRBV20-1 with TRBJ1-1, with no clear D. There are 11 residues in the CDR3. CDR1 and CDR2 from the germline V gene are DFQATT and SNEGSKA (reference sequence).

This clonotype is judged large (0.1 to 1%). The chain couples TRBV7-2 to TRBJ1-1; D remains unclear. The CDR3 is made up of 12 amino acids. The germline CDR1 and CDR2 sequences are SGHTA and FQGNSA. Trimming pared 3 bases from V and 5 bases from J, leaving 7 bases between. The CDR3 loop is CASSFPLTEAFF. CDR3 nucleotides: TGTGCCAGCAGCTTCCCCCTTACTGAAGCTTTCTTT.

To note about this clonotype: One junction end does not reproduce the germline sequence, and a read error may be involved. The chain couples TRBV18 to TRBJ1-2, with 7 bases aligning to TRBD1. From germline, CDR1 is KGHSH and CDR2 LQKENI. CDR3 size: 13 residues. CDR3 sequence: CANSPGQDYGYTF. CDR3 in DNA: TGTGCCAACTCACCCGGACAGGACTATGGCTACACCTTC.

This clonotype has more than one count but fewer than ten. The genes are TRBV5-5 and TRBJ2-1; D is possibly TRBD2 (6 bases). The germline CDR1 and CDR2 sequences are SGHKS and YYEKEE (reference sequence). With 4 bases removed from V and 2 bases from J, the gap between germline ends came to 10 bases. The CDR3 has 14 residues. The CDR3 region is CASSPGLTYNEQFF. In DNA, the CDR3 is TGTGCCAGCAGCCCGGGACTTACCTACAATGAGCAGTTCTTC.

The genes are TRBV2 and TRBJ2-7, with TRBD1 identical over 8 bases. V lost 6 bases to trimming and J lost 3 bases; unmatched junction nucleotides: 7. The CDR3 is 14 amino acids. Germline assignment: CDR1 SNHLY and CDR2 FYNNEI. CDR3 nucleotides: TGTGCCAGCAGAAAGGACAGGGTGGACTACGAGCAGTACTTC. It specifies CASRKDRVDYEQYF.

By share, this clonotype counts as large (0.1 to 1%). In DNA, the CDR3 is TGTGCCAGCAGTCGACAAGCCCGCTCGTACGAGCAGTACTTC. Translation: CASSRQARSYEQYF. The chain combines TRBV28 with TRBJ2-7; D gene ambiguous. V was trimmed by 5 bases and J by 4 bases, leaving 15 bases between them. From germline, CDR1 is MDHEN and CDR2 SYDVKM. CDR3 length: 14 residues.